This entry is about one T cell receptor (beta chain). Its specificity is not known. The CDR3 has 16 residues. V lost 6 bases and J lost 0; bases outside the gene matches: 7. Germline V CDR1 and CDR2: ENHRY, SYGVKD. The data derive from a study of tumour-infiltrating T cells in Burkitt lymphoma. Study-level information: The Burkitt lymphoma cohort spanned all epidemiological subtypes. Overall and progression-free survival were predicted by productive clonality.

Measured with immunoSEQ multiplex PCR; TCRdb has only the in-frame clones, and not every one. The sample contains around 50,000 clones, around 30% of which appear only once. Findings and caveats of the study: Public clonotypes, several, appeared across numerous Burkitt lymphoma patients.

The material sequenced was tumor tissue. The rearrangement links TRBV10-3 to TRBJ2-7; 11 nucleotides align to TRBD2. The source of this sequence is a human donor with Burkitt lymphoma. The chain's CDR3 is CAISPLAGGSSYEQYF. The CDR3, as DNA: TGTGCCATCAGCCCATTAGCGGGGGGGTCCTCCTACGAGCAGTACTTC.